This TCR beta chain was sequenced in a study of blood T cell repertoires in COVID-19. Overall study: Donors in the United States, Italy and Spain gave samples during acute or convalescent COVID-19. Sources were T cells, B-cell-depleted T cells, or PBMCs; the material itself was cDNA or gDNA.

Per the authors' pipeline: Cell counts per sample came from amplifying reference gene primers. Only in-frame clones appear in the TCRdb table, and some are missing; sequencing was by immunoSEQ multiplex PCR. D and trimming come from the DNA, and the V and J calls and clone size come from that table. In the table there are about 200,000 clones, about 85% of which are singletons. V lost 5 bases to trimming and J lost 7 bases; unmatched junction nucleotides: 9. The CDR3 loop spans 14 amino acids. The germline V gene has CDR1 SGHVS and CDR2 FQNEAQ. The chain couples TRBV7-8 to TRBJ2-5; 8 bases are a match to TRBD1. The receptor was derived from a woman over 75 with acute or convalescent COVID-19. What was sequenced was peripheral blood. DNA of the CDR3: TGTGCCAGCAGCCCGATGACAGGGGTGGGGACCCAGTACTTC. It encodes CASSPMTGVGTQYF. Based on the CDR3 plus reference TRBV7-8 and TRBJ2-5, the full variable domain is GAGVSQSPRYKVAKRGQDVALRCDPISGHVSLFWYQQALGQGPEFLTYFQNEAQLDKSGLPSDRFFAERPEGSVSTLKIQRTQQEDSAVYLCASSPMTGVGTQYFGPGTRLLVL.